This TCR beta chain is drawn from a study of blood T cell repertoires in COVID-19. V was pared by 1 base and J by 3 bases, with 9 bases between. The length of the CDR3 is 14 residues. Germline CDR1 is MGHDK and CDR2 is SYGVNS. Here immunoSEQ multiplex PCR was the method, and the copy in TCRdb shows in-frame clones only, minus some. The profile shows about 43,000 clones, roughly nine tenths of them singletons. The chain joins TRBV25-1 to TRBJ2-5; D is possibly TRBD2 (5 bases). The sequence was obtained from a woman older than 75 with active COVID-19. Sequencing was carried out using peripheral blood. Here the CDR3 DNA reads TGTGCCAGCAGTGAATTGAGGGAAAAAGAGACCCAGTACTTC. Amino acid sequence: CASSELREKETQYF. Looking up the rest from reference TRBV25-1 and TRBJ2-5 gives the full variable domain: EADIYQTPRYLVIGTGKKITLECSQTMGHDKMYWYQQDPGMELHLIHYSYGVNSTEKGDLSSESTVSRIRTEHFPLTLESARPSHTSQYLCASSELREKETQYFGPGTRLLVL.